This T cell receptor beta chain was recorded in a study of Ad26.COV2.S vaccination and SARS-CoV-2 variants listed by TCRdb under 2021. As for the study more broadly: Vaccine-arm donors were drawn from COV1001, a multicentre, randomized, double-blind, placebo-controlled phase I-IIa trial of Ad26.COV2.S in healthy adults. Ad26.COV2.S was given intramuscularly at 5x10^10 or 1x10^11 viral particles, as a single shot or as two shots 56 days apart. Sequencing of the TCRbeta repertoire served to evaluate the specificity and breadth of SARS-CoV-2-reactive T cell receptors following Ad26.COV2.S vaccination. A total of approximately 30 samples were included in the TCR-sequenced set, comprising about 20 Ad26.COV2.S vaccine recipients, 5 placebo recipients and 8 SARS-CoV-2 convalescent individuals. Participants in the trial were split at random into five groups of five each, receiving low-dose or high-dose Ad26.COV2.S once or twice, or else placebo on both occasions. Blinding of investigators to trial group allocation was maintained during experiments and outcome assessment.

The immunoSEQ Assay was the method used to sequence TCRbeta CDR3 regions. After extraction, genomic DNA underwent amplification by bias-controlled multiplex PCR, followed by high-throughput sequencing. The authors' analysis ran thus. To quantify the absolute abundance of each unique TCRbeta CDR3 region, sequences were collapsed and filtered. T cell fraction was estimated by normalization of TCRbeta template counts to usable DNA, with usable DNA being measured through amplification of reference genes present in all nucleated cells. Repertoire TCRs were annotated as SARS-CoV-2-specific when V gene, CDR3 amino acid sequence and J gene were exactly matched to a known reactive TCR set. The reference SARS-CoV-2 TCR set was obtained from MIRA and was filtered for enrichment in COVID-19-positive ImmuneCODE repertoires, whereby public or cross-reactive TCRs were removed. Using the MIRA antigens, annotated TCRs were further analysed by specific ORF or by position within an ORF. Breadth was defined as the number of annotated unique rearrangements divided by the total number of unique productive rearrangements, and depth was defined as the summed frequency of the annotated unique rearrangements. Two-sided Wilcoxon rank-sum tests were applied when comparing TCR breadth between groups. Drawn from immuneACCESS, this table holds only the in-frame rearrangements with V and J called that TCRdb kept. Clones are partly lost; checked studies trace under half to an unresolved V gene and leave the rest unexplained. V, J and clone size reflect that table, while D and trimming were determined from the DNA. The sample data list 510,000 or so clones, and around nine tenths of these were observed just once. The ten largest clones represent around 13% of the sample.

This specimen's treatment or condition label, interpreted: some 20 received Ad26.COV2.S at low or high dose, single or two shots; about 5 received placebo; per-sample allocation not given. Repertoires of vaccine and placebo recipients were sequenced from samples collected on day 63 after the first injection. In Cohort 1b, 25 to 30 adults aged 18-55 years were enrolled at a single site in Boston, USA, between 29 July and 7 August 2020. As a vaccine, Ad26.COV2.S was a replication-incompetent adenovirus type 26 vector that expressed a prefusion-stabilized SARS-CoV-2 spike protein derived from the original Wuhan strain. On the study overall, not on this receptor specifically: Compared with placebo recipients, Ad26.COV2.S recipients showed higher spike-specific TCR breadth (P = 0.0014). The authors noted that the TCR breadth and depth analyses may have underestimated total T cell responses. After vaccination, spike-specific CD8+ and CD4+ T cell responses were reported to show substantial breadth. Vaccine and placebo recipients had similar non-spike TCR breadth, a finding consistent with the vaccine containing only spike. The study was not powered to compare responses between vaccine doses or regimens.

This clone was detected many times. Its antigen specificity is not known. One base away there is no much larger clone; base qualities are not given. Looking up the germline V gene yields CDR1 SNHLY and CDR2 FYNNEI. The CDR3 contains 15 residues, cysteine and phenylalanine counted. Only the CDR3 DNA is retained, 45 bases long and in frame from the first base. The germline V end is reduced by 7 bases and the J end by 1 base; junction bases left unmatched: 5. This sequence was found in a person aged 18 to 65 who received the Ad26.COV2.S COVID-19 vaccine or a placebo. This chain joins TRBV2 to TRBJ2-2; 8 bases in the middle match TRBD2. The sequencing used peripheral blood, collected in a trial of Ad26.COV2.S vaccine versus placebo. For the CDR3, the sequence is CASKTTSGNTGELFF. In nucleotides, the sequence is TGTGCCAGCAAGACAACTAGCGGGAACACCGGGGAGCTGTTTTTT.